One sample yielded the 9 T cell receptor beta chains listed below, sequenced in a study of shared clonotypes between healthy human individuals. Positively selected for CCR7, the CD45RO-negative cells used as naive CD8 cells excluded terminally differentiated effector memory CD45RA+ cells. Data came from immunoSEQ multiplex PCR; TCRdb stores just in-frame clones and leaves some out. The data contain millions of clones, about 95% of them singletons. Material: naive CD8+ T cells sorted from blood. These receptor sequences come from a man aged 18 to 35 in good health.

V and J are TRBV13 and TRBJ1-3; no clear D. This CDR3 is 14 amino acids long. The V end was cut by 2 bases, the J end by 6 bases, with 11 bases between. The germline gives CDR1 PRHDT, CDR2 FYEKMQ (reference sequence). The CDR3 coding sequence is TGTGCCAGCAGCTTAAAGAGAGAGGAAAACACCATATATTTT. Its translation is CASSLKREENTIYF.

V is TRBV18 and J is TRBJ2-2; D is possibly TRBD1 (5 bases). The CDR3 totals 13 residues. Trimming removed 4 bases from V and 4 bases from J, with 7 bases in between. Germline V gives CDR1 KGHSH, CDR2 LQKENI. The DNA for the CDR3 is TGTGCCAGCTCACGGGGCGGCACCGGGGAGCTGTTTTTT. Protein product: CASSRGGTGELFF.

The chain couples TRBV7-3 to TRBJ2-3, with D possibly TRBD1 on 6 matching bases. The CDR3 has 14 amino acids. CDR1 and CDR2 from the germline V gene are SGHTA and FQGTGA. V lost 3 bases and J lost 6, with 13 bases in between. The CDR3 DNA is TGTGCCAGCAGCTTCACAGGGCCCCAGGATACGCAGTATTTT. Its translation is CASSFTGPQDTQYF.

This rearrangement joins TRBV6-5 to TRBJ1-2, with unresolved D. Trimming stripped 0 bases from V and 4 bases from J, with 9 bases between. From germline, CDR1 is MNHEY and CDR2 SVGAGI. CDR3 length equals 14 residues. The CDR3 sequence: CASSYSTDRYGYTF. In DNA form, the CDR3 reads TGTGCCAGCAGTTACTCGACGGATCGCTATGGCTACACCTTC.

Here the CDR3 reads CASSYGQGLAEAFF. CDR3 DNA sequence: TGTGCCAGCAGTTACGGACAGGGTTTGGCTGAAGCTTTCTTT. The chain recombines TRBV6-5 with TRBJ1-1; 8 positions agree with TRBD1. V was clipped by 2 bases and J by 6 bases; unmatched bases: 5. In germline, CDR1 is MNHEY, CDR2 SVGAGI. This CDR3 region has 14 residues.

The rearrangement links TRBV28 to TRBJ1-1; D remains unclear. Trimming shortened V by 3 bases and J by 4 bases, and 9 bases separated the two germline ends. The CDR3 runs 13 residues. The germline gives CDR1 MDHEN, CDR2 SYDVKM. The CDR3 protein is CASSFGWATEAFF. The CDR3 coding sequence is TGTGCCAGCAGTTTCGGGTGGGCCACTGAAGCTTTCTTT.

The chain joins TRBV4-1 to TRBJ1-1; D perhaps matches TRBD1 (5 bases). The CDR3 runs to 16 residues. The ends were cut back, 0 bases at V and 4 bases at J, with 15 bases in the middle. The germline V gene encodes CDR1 MGHRA and CDR2 YSYEKL. For the CDR3, the DNA is TGCGCCAGCAGCCAAGAATGGCAGGGCTTGAGCACTGAAGCTTTCTTT. This sequence encodes CASSQEWQGLSTEAFF.

The chain uses TRBV9 and TRBJ2-7, with 11 bases fitting TRBD1. Trimming at V came to 3 bases and at J to 5 bases, leaving 7 bases not matched to a gene. Per the germline V gene, CDR1 is SGDLS and CDR2 is YYNGEE. CDR3 length: 15 residues. CDR3 sequence reads: CASSDPGQGGNEQYF. The CDR3 nucleotides are TGTGCCAGCAGCGATCCGGGACAGGGGGGAAACGAGCAGTACTTC. The entire variable domain, with the rest obtained from reference TRBV9 and TRBJ2-7, is as follows: DSGVTQTPKHLITATGQRVTLRCSPRSGDLSVYWYQQSLDQGLQFLIQYYNGEERAKGNILERFSAQQFPDLHSELNLSSLELGDSALYFCASSDPGQGGNEQYFGPGTRLTVT.

The V call is TRBV30, the J call TRBJ1-1; D call uncertain. The CDR3 sequence is 12 residues long. Between the trimmed V and J ends, which lost 4 bases and 0 bases, there was a span of 6 bases. Germline assignment: CDR1 GTSNPN and CDR2 SVGIG (reference sequence). This CDR3 is CAWNILNTEAFF. The DNA of the CDR3 is TGTGCCTGGAACATCTTGAACACTGAAGCTTTCTTT. Looking up the rest from reference TRBV30 and TRBJ1-1 gives the full variable domain: SQTIHQWPATLVQPVGSPLSLECTVEGTSNPNLYWYRQAAGRGLQLLFYSVGIGQISSEVPQNLSASRPQDRQFILSSKKLLLSDSGFYLCAWNILNTEAFFGQGTRLTVV.